This T cell receptor beta chain was identified in a study of blood T cell repertoires in COVID-19 (TCRdb year 2020). Turning to the overall study: Collaborator samples came from the United States, Italy and Spain and covered acute and convalescent phases of COVID-19. The prospective study material was composed of cDNA or gDNA derived from T cells, B-cell-depleted T cells, or PBMCs. Subjects who had been exposed to COVID-19, were actively infected with it, or had recovered from it provided the deeply sampled blood TCRbeta repertoires that made up the dataset. The repertoires were made available in a free public database intended to serve as a resource for research on the immune response to SARS-CoV-2. Samples were obtained from the ongoing ImmuneRACE study (first 160 participants) and from 1,200 or so subjects provided by 6 global collaborators. Nearly every sample came with metadata listing a de-identified subject ID, COVID-19 status, age in years and sex. Where available, HLA class I and class II types were obtained from metadata supplied by the sample provider rather than from assay-based typing. Overall study results and their limits: How much clinical and demographic metadata was included differed by source and by participant, and the metadata was provided uncurated.

One collaborating source in Seattle enrolled patients while the patients were actively infected and followed the patients over time throughout the course of disease. Whole blood was collected in K2EDTA tubes by collaborating institutions according to the institutions' own protocols. For TCRbeta analysis, collaborator samples were shipped as frozen whole blood, as isolated PBMCs, or as DNA extracted from either sample type. TCRbeta CDR3 regions were amplified from genomic DNA by means of the immunoSEQ Assay, a bias-controlled multiplex PCR. The study's processing was this. Within the assay, amplification of reference gene primers was used to estimate how many nucleated cells each sample contained. To quantify the absolute abundance of each unique TCRbeta CDR3 rearrangement, sequence reads were collapsed and filtered. Productive Simpson clonality was computed per sample as the square root of Simpson's diversity index over productive rearrangements. In its TCRdb copy, this immuneACCESS table keeps in-frame sequences only and misses some clones. Where compared with another copy, unresolved V genes explain less than half of these, and the others have no known cause. V, J and clone size derive from that table, while D and trimming were established from the DNA sequence. The sample profile shows over 150,000 clones; approximately 85% of them were found once. The ten largest clonotypes hold about 6.9% of the sample.

CDR1 and CDR2 are read off the germline V gene as SGHNT and YENEEA. The CDR3 has 13 amino acids, counting the end cysteine and phenylalanine. The only DNA kept is the CDR3, 39 bases in frame from the first base. Deletion took 2 bases off V and 9 bases off J, with a span of 11 bases between the germline ends. With regard to this clone: What antigen it recognizes has not been identified. Per-base quality was not reported, and no clone a single base away is much larger than it.

The rearranged chain carries TRBV11-3 and TRBJ2-4, with TRBD1 perhaps the D gene, on 5 matching bases. The specimen sequenced was peripheral blood. The sequence was obtained from a man older than 75 with COVID-19, enrolled during active disease. In nucleotides, the sequence is TGTGCCAGCAGCTTACCGGAAAGGGGCATTCAGTACTTC. The resulting protein is CASSLPERGIQYF.